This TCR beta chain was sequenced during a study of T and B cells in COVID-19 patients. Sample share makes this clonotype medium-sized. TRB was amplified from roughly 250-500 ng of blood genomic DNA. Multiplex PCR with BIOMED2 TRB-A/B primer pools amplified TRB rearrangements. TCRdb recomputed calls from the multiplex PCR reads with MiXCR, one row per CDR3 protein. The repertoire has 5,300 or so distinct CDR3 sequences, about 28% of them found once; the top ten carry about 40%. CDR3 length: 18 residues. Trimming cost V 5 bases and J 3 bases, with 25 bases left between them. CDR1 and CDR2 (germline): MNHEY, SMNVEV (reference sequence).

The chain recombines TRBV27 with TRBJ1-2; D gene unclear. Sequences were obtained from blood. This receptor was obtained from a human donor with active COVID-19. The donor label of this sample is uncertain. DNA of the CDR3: TGTGCCAGCAGTCCAAGACGGCCGGTACCGATGCTTGACTATGGCTACACCTTC. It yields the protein CASSPRRPVPMLDYGYTF.